This entry lists 5 T cell receptor beta chains sequenced from one sample in a study of T cell responses to AZD1222 COVID-19 vaccine. Sequencing used immunoSEQ multiplex PCR; TCRdb keeps in-frame clones, though not all of them. The sample lists under 120,000 clones, 90% to 95% occurring once. The sample here was peripheral blood, taken on day 0 of AZD1222 vaccination. These receptors originate from an adult in good health.

J is TRBJ2-3 and V is TRBV3-1 (or the pseudogene TRBV3-2); D call uncertain. Trimming stripped 3 bases from V and 2 bases from J, with 18 bases between. The CDR3 consists of 17 residues. Germline CDR1 and CDR2: LGHDT and YNNKEL (reference sequence). CDR3 DNA sequence: TGTGCCAGCAGCCAGACCAGGACCCAACTAATCACAGATACGCAGTATTTT. Translation gives CASSQTRTQLITDTQYF.

The chain links TRBV11-3 to TRBJ1-1, with a tentative D call TRBD1 (6 bases). Germline V lookup: CDR1 SGHNT, CDR2 YENEEA. V was pared by 8 bases and J by 2 bases, with 12 bases between. This CDR3 contains 13 residues. CDR3: CASGEGGNTEAFF. The CDR3 coding sequence is TGTGCCAGCGGTGAGGGGGGTAACACTGAAGCTTTCTTT.

CDR3 nucleotide sequence: TGTGCCAGCAGCAAAGCAACAGAGGCCAACTATGGCTACACCTTC. This gives the protein CASSKATEANYGYTF. The V gene is TRBV21-1, the J gene TRBJ1-2. TRBV21-1 has pseudogene status. The CDR3 spans 15 residues.

This rearrangement joins TRBV19 to TRBJ2-7; 7 bases line up with TRBD1. The V gene's germline CDR1 is LNHDA and CDR2 SQIVND (reference sequence). The CDR3 totals 13 residues. V shed 6 bases and J 6 bases; nucleotides not matched to a gene: 8. CDR3 DNA sequence: TGTGCCAGTAGCCTAACCAGGACAGGCGAGCAGTACTTC. Translating gives CASSLTRTGEQYF.

This clone was seen just once. This chain joins TRBV9 and TRBJ1-5, with D unresolved. The V gene's germline CDR1 is SGDLS and CDR2 YYNGEE. CDR3 length equals 14 residues. The V and J ends lost 0 bases and 4 bases respectively, with 8 bases between them. DNA for the CDR3: TGTGCCAGCAGCGTAGGGGGAATAAATCAGCCCCAGCATTTT. Amino acids: CASSVGGINQPQHF.